This T cell receptor (beta chain) was recovered during a study of blood T cell repertoires in COVID-19 (dated by TCRdb to 2018 to 2020). About the study as a whole: Samples from collaborators originated in the United States, Italy and Spain and spanned both the acute and convalescent phases of COVID-19. The prospective study material was composed of cDNA or gDNA derived from T cells, B-cell-depleted T cells, or PBMCs. Deeply sampled blood TCRbeta repertoires from subjects exposed to, actively infected with, or recovered from COVID-19 were included in the dataset. The repertoires were released in a freely available public database intended as a resource for research on the immune response to SARS-CoV-2. The samples were drawn from the first 160 participants of the ongoing ImmuneRACE study and from 1,254 subjects provided by 6 global collaborators. A de-identified subject ID, COVID-19 status, age in years and sex were almost always included in the sample metadata. HLA class I and class II types, where available, came from metadata supplied by the sample provider rather than from assay-based typing.

The immunoSEQ Assay, a bias-controlled multiplex PCR, was used to amplify TCRbeta CDR3 regions from genomic DNA. The authors' analysis ran thus. The number of nucleated cells in each sample was estimated from the amplification of reference gene primers within the assay. To quantify the absolute abundance of each unique TCRbeta CDR3 rearrangement, sequence reads were collapsed and filtered. For each sample, productive Simpson clonality was calculated by taking the square root of Simpson's diversity index across productive rearrangements. In its TCRdb copy, this immuneACCESS table keeps in-frame sequences only and misses some clones. Where compared with another copy, unresolved V genes explain less than half of these, and the others have no known cause. V and J calls and clone size are those listed in that table; D and trimming were worked out from the DNA. The sample records hundreds of thousands of clones, around 83% of which are singletons. 6% to 9.5% of the sample is held by the ten biggest clonotypes.

Beyond this particular receptor, the publication reports: Clinical and demographic metadata were provided uncurated, with the amount varying by source and participant.

At the junction V is shortened by 3 bases and J by 4 bases; bases outside the gene matches: 12. Measured from the cysteine to the phenylalanine, the CDR3 is 18 residues long. Only the CDR3 portion is preserved as DNA: 54 bases, with reading frame beginning at the first base. The germline V gene yields MDHEN for CDR1 and SYDVKM for CDR2. Worth noting for this clone: Its target antigen remains unknown. Qualities for individual bases were not recorded, and no much larger clone is one base off.

Collaborating institutions collected whole blood in K2EDTA tubes following their own protocols. Collaborator samples were shipped for TCRbeta analysis as frozen whole blood, isolated PBMCs, or DNA extracted from either sample type. The sequencing sample was made of peripheral blood. This TCR was sampled from a woman in her forties or fifties with acute or convalescent COVID-19. Recombination connected TRBV28 to TRBJ1-2; a stretch of 12 junction bases matches TRBD1. The CDR3 loop reads CASSFTGTGGSLSYGYTF. The nucleotides are TGTGCCAGCAGTTTTACCGGGACAGGGGGCAGCCTGAGCTATGGCTACACCTTC.